The rows below give T cell receptor beta chains drawn from one sample of a study of response to subunit inactivated influenza vaccine. Via MiXCR, TCRdb re-called the RT-PCR reads, giving one row per CDR3 protein. The profile shows hundreds of thousands of distinct CDR3 sequences, over 9.5% of them singletons. The starting material was PBMCs from blood, obtained on the day of vaccination. All receptors derive from a man aged 45-65 years who received an inactivated influenza vaccine. The CDR3 runs from the conserved cysteine through the conserved F or W. The D gene is left open where the match is weak. The listing skips clone size in some rows; elsewhere it reads once, few, many or a size class.

j_gene: TRBJ2-7; v_gene: TRBV12-3/TRBV12-4; abundance: few; d_gene: .; CDR3nt: TGTGCCAGCACTCCCGGGTCCCACATTTTCGAGCAGTACTTC; CDR3aa: CASTPGSHIFEQYF
j_gene: TRBJ1-1; v_gene: TRBV12-3/TRBV12-4; abundance: .; d_gene: .; CDR3nt: TGTGCCAGCAGTTTAGTTCGGCGGAACACTGAAGCTTTCTTT; CDR3aa: CASSLVRRNTEAFF
j_gene: TRBJ1-5; v_gene: TRBV12-3/TRBV12-4; abundance: .; d_gene: .; CDR3nt: TGTGCCAGCAGCCCCGGCGCGGGTTGGGGGAAAAATAGCAATCAGCCCCAGCATTTT; CDR3aa: CASSPGAGWGKNSNQPQHF
j_gene: TRBJ2-1; v_gene: TRBV4-3; abundance: .; d_gene: .; CDR3nt: TGCGCCAGCAGCCAAGATCGCGGCCGTCGGAATGAGCAGTTCTTC; CDR3aa: CASSQDRGRRNEQFF
j_gene: TRBJ2-7; v_gene: TRBV11-1; abundance: few; d_gene: .; CDR3nt: TGTGCCAGCAGCTCCCCCGGAAAGCGACTCTCCTACGAGCAGTACTTC; CDR3aa: CASSSPGKRLSYEQYF
j_gene: TRBJ1-1; v_gene: TRBV27; abundance: few; d_gene: TRBD1; CDR3nt: TGTGCCAGCAGTTTAGGGACAGGGAGGCCTAACACTGAAGCTTTCTTT; CDR3aa: CASSLGTGRPNTEAFF
j_gene: TRBJ2-1; v_gene: TRBV28; abundance: .; d_gene: .; CDR3nt: TGTGCCAGCAGTTCTGGGAGGGGGAGGAATGAGCAGTTCTTC; CDR3aa: CASSSGRGRNEQFF
j_gene: TRBJ2-3; v_gene: TRBV5-1; abundance: .; d_gene: .; CDR3nt: TGCGCCAGCAGCCCGGACAGCGCTAGCACAGATACGCAGTATTTT; CDR3aa: CASSPDSASTDTQYF
j_gene: TRBJ1-6; v_gene: TRBV20-1; abundance: .; d_gene: .; CDR3nt: TGCAGTGCTAGCGCCAGCGGGACGGCTGTTTCACCCCTCCACTTT; CDR3aa: CSASASGTAVSPLHF
j_gene: TRBJ2-7; v_gene: TRBV6-2/TRBV6-3; abundance: .; d_gene: .; CDR3nt: TGTGCCAGCAGTACCCTACAGGGATCCTACGAGCAGTACTTC; CDR3aa: CASSTLQGSYEQYF
j_gene: TRBJ2-7; v_gene: TRBV10-3; abundance: few; d_gene: TRBD2; CDR3nt: TGTGCCATCAGTAGCGGGGGGGCGTACGAGCAGTACTTC; CDR3aa: CAISSGGAYEQYF
j_gene: TRBJ2-3; v_gene: TRBV20-1; abundance: few; d_gene: .; CDR3nt: TGCAGTGCTTCGACCCCCCTTGCCGGGAACAGAGATACGCAGTATTTT; CDR3aa: CSASTPLAGNRDTQYF
j_gene: TRBJ2-3; v_gene: TRBV20-1; abundance: .; d_gene: .; CDR3nt: TGCAGTGCTAGACGAGGTTCTGGGGGGACGACAGATACGCAGTATTTT; CDR3aa: CSARRGSGGTTDTQYF
j_gene: TRBJ1-2; v_gene: TRBV9; abundance: few; d_gene: TRBD1; CDR3nt: TGTGCCAGCAGCGTAAGCCGGGACAGGACTATCTATGGCTACACCTTC; CDR3aa: CASSVSRDRTIYGYTF
j_gene: TRBJ1-4; v_gene: TRBV29-1; abundance: few; d_gene: .; CDR3nt: TGCAGCGTTGGGGGCTTGGGAGGTTTCAATGAAAAACTGTTTTTT; CDR3aa: CSVGGLGGFNEKLFF
j_gene: TRBJ1-2; v_gene: TRBV20-1; abundance: few; d_gene: TRBD1; CDR3nt: TGCAGTGCGTCCGGGACAGGGGTCTATGGCTACACCTTC; CDR3aa: CSASGTGVYGYTF
j_gene: TRBJ1-2; v_gene: TRBV7-9; abundance: .; d_gene: .; CDR3nt: TGTGCCAGCAGCCCAACGATGACTGGTAGCTATGGCTACACCTTC; CDR3aa: CASSPTMTGSYGYTF
j_gene: TRBJ1-6; v_gene: TRBV4-3; abundance: .; d_gene: .; CDR3nt: TGCGCCAGCAGCCAGGGACAAGCTAATTCGCCCCTCCACTTT; CDR3aa: CASSQGQANSPLHF
j_gene: TRBJ2-7; v_gene: TRBV5-1; abundance: .; d_gene: .; CDR3nt: TGCGCCAGCAGCTTGGTGGGTCCGGGCTCGAGGTCCTACGAGCAGTACTTC; CDR3aa: CASSLVGPGSRSYEQYF
j_gene: TRBJ2-6; v_gene: TRBV5-1; abundance: few; d_gene: .; CDR3nt: TGCGCCAGCAGCCGTCGGGCCGATTCTGGGGCCAACGTCCTGACTTTC; CDR3aa: CASSRRADSGANVLTF
j_gene: TRBJ1-1; v_gene: TRBV12-3/TRBV12-4; abundance: .; d_gene: .; CDR3nt: TGTGCCAGCAGTACCAGGGTCCCCACTGAAGCTTTCTTT; CDR3aa: CASSTRVPTEAFF
j_gene: TRBJ2-5; v_gene: TRBV3-1; abundance: many; d_gene: TRBD1; CDR3nt: TGTGCCAGCAGCCCTCGTCATGACAGGGCTGAGACCCAGTACTTC; CDR3aa: CASSPRHDRAETQYF
j_gene: TRBJ2-3; v_gene: TRBV12-3/TRBV12-4; abundance: few; d_gene: .; CDR3nt: TGTGCCAGCAGTTTAGAACGGACGACTCGGGATACGCAGTATTTT; CDR3aa: CASSLERTTRDTQYF
j_gene: TRBJ2-7; v_gene: TRBV5-1; abundance: .; d_gene: TRBD2; CDR3nt: TGCGCCAGCAGCCGAGCGGGGGAGTACGAGCAGTACTTC; CDR3aa: CASSRAGEYEQYF
j_gene: TRBJ1-3; v_gene: TRBV3-1; abundance: few; d_gene: .; CDR3nt: TGTGCCAGCAGCCCGGACACCCTCTCTGGAAACACCATATATTTT; CDR3aa: CASSPDTLSGNTIYF
j_gene: TRBJ2-5; v_gene: TRBV4-3; abundance: few; d_gene: .; CDR3nt: TGCGCCAGCAGCCCGGACTTCTCACAAGAGACCCAGTACTTC; CDR3aa: CASSPDFSQETQYF
j_gene: TRBJ2-7; v_gene: TRBV12-3/TRBV12-4; abundance: .; d_gene: .; CDR3nt: TGTGCCAGCAGTCCGGGACAAGGCTGGCGTTTTGAGCAGTACTTC; CDR3aa: CASSPGQGWRFEQYF
j_gene: TRBJ2-7; v_gene: TRBV27; abundance: .; d_gene: TRBD2; CDR3nt: TGTGCCAGCAGTTGGCGCGGGAGCTCCTACGAGCAGTACTTC; CDR3aa: CASSWRGSSYEQYF
j_gene: TRBJ1-1; v_gene: TRBV27; abundance: few; d_gene: .; CDR3nt: TGTGCCAGCAGTTTAGAGGGTCGAGCTGAAGCTTTCTTT; CDR3aa: CASSLEGRAEAFF
j_gene: TRBJ2-1; v_gene: TRBV10-3; abundance: few; d_gene: .; CDR3nt: TGTGCCATCACTCCCGGGGGAAACAATGAGCAGTTCTTC; CDR3aa: CAITPGGNNEQFF
j_gene: TRBJ2-1; v_gene: TRBV27; abundance: .; d_gene: TRBD2; CDR3nt: TGTGCCAGCAGCCTACTTGGGGGGGGACTAGCGGACAATGAGCAGTTCTTC; CDR3aa: CASSLLGGGLADNEQFF
j_gene: TRBJ2-1; v_gene: TRBV6-1; abundance: .; d_gene: .; CDR3nt: TGTGCCAGCAGTGAGGATAATGAGCAGTTCTTC; CDR3aa: CASSEDNEQFF
j_gene: TRBJ2-2; v_gene: TRBV11-2; abundance: .; d_gene: .; CDR3nt: TGTGCCAGCAGAACTCCCTACAGGACGAACACCGGGGAGCTGTTTTTT; CDR3aa: CASRTPYRTNTGELFF
j_gene: TRBJ2-2; v_gene: TRBV28; abundance: .; d_gene: TRBD2; CDR3nt: TGTGCCAGCAGGGGCGGACTAGCTACCTCCGGGGAGCTGTTTTTT; CDR3aa: CASRGGLATSGELFF
j_gene: TRBJ2-1; v_gene: TRBV3-1; abundance: few; d_gene: TRBD2; CDR3nt: TGTGCCAGCAGCCAAGGACTAGCGGGAGGGCCAGTGAATGAGCAGTTCTTC; CDR3aa: CASSQGLAGGPVNEQFF
j_gene: TRBJ2-3; v_gene: TRBV29-1; abundance: .; d_gene: .; CDR3nt: TGCAGCGTTGAAGATATCGAGAATACGCAGTATTTT; CDR3aa: CSVEDIENTQYF
j_gene: TRBJ2-7; v_gene: TRBV29-1; abundance: many; d_gene: .; CDR3nt: TGCAGCGTCTGGGACGGAGGTTACGAGCAGTACTTC; CDR3aa: CSVWDGGYEQYF
j_gene: TRBJ2-7; v_gene: TRBV5-1; abundance: .; d_gene: TRBD1; CDR3nt: TGCGCCAGCAGCATACAGGGGGCTCCGAACTCCTACGAGCAGTACTTC; CDR3aa: CASSIQGAPNSYEQYF
j_gene: TRBJ2-3; v_gene: TRBV9; abundance: .; d_gene: .; CDR3nt: TGTGCCAGCAGCGTAGAGGGGGGAAATCTCGCAGATACGCAGTATTTT; CDR3aa: CASSVEGGNLADTQYF
j_gene: TRBJ1-6; v_gene: TRBV25-1; abundance: .; d_gene: .; CDR3nt: TGTGCCAGCAGTGAATACGGTTCACCCCTCCACTTT; CDR3aa: CASSEYGSPLHF
j_gene: TRBJ2-7; v_gene: TRBV20-1; abundance: .; d_gene: TRBD1; CDR3nt: TGCAGTGCAGGGGGCCCAGTCAGCTACGAGCAGTACTTC; CDR3aa: CSAGGPVSYEQYF
j_gene: TRBJ1-5; v_gene: TRBV5-1; abundance: many; d_gene: TRBD1; CDR3nt: TGCGCCAGCAGTTGGGACAGGGGGCCTAATCAGCCCCAGCATTTT; CDR3aa: CASSWDRGPNQPQHF
j_gene: TRBJ2-5; v_gene: TRBV28; abundance: .; d_gene: TRBD1; CDR3nt: TGTGCCACCAAGCGACAGGGTCAAGAGACCCAGTACTTC; CDR3aa: CATKRQGQETQYF
j_gene: TRBJ2-7; v_gene: TRBV5-1; abundance: few; d_gene: .; CDR3nt: TGCGCCAGCAGCTTGAGGACGGGTCCTGGCGAGCAGTACTTC; CDR3aa: CASSLRTGPGEQYF
j_gene: TRBJ2-5; v_gene: TRBV12-3/TRBV12-4; abundance: few; d_gene: .; CDR3nt: TGTGCCAGCAGTTTAGGGACCCTCCGGGAGACCCAGTACTTC; CDR3aa: CASSLGTLRETQYF
j_gene: TRBJ1-5; v_gene: TRBV5-1; abundance: many; d_gene: TRBD1; CDR3nt: TGCGCCAGCAGCCCCGGGACAGGGTATAGCAATCAGCCCCAGCATTTT; CDR3aa: CASSPGTGYSNQPQHF
j_gene: TRBJ2-3; v_gene: TRBV24-1; abundance: .; d_gene: TRBD2; CDR3nt: TGTGCCACCAGTGATCGAGGGACTAGCGGAATAGCCGATACGCAGTATTTT; CDR3aa: CATSDRGTSGIADTQYF
j_gene: TRBJ1-5; v_gene: TRBV12-3/TRBV12-4; abundance: few; d_gene: .; CDR3nt: TGTGCCAGCAGCATCACAGGGATCCAGCCCCAGCATTTT; CDR3aa: CASSITGIQPQHF
j_gene: TRBJ2-5; v_gene: TRBV3-1; abundance: .; d_gene: .; CDR3nt: TGTGCCAGCAGCCGGGGGGTGGGACAGAAAGAGACCCAGTACTTC; CDR3aa: CASSRGVGQKETQYF
j_gene: TRBJ2-1; v_gene: TRBV24-1; abundance: few; d_gene: .; CDR3nt: TGTGCCACCAGTGAAGGGTCCCTCTACAATGAGCAGTTCTTC; CDR3aa: CATSEGSLYNEQFF
j_gene: TRBJ2-7; v_gene: TRBV28; abundance: .; d_gene: TRBD1; CDR3nt: TGTGCCAGCAGTGTTCGACAGGGGGCGGTTTCCTACGAGCAGTACTTC; CDR3aa: CASSVRQGAVSYEQYF
j_gene: TRBJ2-1; v_gene: TRBV11-2; abundance: .; d_gene: TRBD2; CDR3nt: TGTGCCAGCAGCGAGACTAGCGGGAGTCTCCGGTTACGGTTCTTC; CDR3aa: CASSETSGSLRLRFF
j_gene: TRBJ2-1; v_gene: TRBV7-8; abundance: .; d_gene: TRBD2; CDR3nt: TGTGCCAGCAGCTTAGAATCCCTAGCGGCCTCCTACAATGAGCAGTTCTTC; CDR3aa: CASSLESLAASYNEQFF
j_gene: TRBJ2-1; v_gene: TRBV7-9; abundance: many; d_gene: TRBD2; CDR3nt: TGTGCCAGCAGCGCGCCGGGACTAGCAATCTACAATGAGCAGTTCTTC; CDR3aa: CASSAPGLAIYNEQFF
j_gene: TRBJ2-1; v_gene: TRBV5-1; abundance: .; d_gene: .; CDR3nt: TGCGCCAGCAGCTTGACCGCGAGCGGAACCTACAATGAGCAGTTCTTC; CDR3aa: CASSLTASGTYNEQFF
j_gene: TRBJ2-2; v_gene: TRBV6-1; abundance: few; d_gene: .; CDR3nt: TGTGCCAGCACGGGACGGCCCAACACCGGGGAGCTGTTTTTT; CDR3aa: CASTGRPNTGELFF